One and the same sample provided the 10 T cell receptor beta chains below, sequenced in a study of beta chain features in type 1 diabetes (dated by TCRdb to 2016 to 2019). The receptor library was made with the immunoSEQ multiplex PCR assay. The High Capacity cDNA Reverse Transcription Kit was used to reverse transcribe all of the isolated RNA, meaning that expressed TCRB transcripts were what got sequenced. TCRdb stores this immuneACCESS table with in-frame sequences only. Part of the clones is absent; in the studies checked, under half of the shortfall reflects unresolved V genes, and no reason is known for the rest. This sample is represented by about 16,000 clones; 45% to 55% of them were singletons. The top ten clonotypes cover around 0.5% of the sample. Sample: stem cell memory CD4+ T cells from blood. Read against the paper, the sample's cell subset or site label means: stem cell-like memory CD4+ T cells. The receptors were gathered from a woman between 18 and 29 years old in good health.

The V call is TRBV6-5, the J call TRBJ1-3; unclear D gene. The CDR3 consists of 12 residues. Germline CDR1 and CDR2: MNHEY and SVGAGI. V was shortened by 7 bases and J by 0 bases, with 4 bases between the two germline ends. DNA of the CDR3: TGTGCCAGCATCTCCTCTGGAAACACCATATATTTT. It translates to CASISSGNTIYF.

This chain links TRBV7-9 with TRBJ1-1; tentative D call: TRBD1 (5 bases). The CDR3 length is 14 residues. Germline CDR1 reads SEHNR; CDR2 reads FQNEAQ (reference sequence). V was cut by 4 bases and J by 1 base, with 10 bases left in between. This CDR3 is CASSSGGGNTEAFF. CDR3 nucleotides: TGTGCCAGCAGCTCGGGCGGGGGGAACACTGAAGCTTTCTTT.

The chain employs TRBV5-1 and TRBJ2-3; no clear D gene. This CDR3 comprises 14 residues. V lost 0 bases to trimming and J lost 0 bases, with 5 bases between them. Germline assignment: CDR1 SGHRS and CDR2 YFSETQ. Written as DNA, the CDR3 is TGCGCCAGCAGCTTGGACGCGAGCACAGATACGCAGTATTTT. Amino acid sequence: CASSLDASTDTQYF. The entire variable domain, with the rest obtained from reference TRBV5-1 and TRBJ2-3, is as follows: KAGVTQTPRYLIKTRGQQVTLSCSPISGHRSVSWYQQTPGQGLQFLFEYFSETQRNKGNFPGRFSGRQFSNSRSEMNVSTLELGDSALYLCASSLDASTDTQYFGPGTRLTVL.

This clone has just a few counts. V gene TRBV7-8 combines with J gene TRBJ2-7, with 8 bases lining up with TRBD2. Germline CDR1 is SGHVS and CDR2 is FQNEAQ. The CDR3 length is 15 residues. After removal of 5 bases from V and 3 bases from J, the junction contained 9 bases not matched to a gene. The CDR3 DNA follows: TGTGCCAGCAGCCGCGAAGCGGGAGCCGACTACGAGCAGTACTTC. This sequence encodes CASSREAGADYEQYF.

The chain links TRBV20-1 to TRBJ2-5; no clear D. V gave up 3 bases and J gave up 2 bases, with 4 bases separating them. Germline CDR1 reads DFQATT; CDR2 reads SNEGSKA (reference sequence). This CDR3 has 11 residues. This CDR3 reads CSASLQETQYF. As DNA, the CDR3 is TGCAGTGCTAGCCTTCAAGAGACCCAGTACTTC.

This rearrangement joins TRBV30 to TRBJ1-1; no clear D. CDR3 size: 12 residues. Germline V gives CDR1 GTSNPN, CDR2 SVGIG (reference sequence). Trimming took 4 bases from V and 7 from J, leaving 13 bases between them. This CDR3 is CAWIRRSFEAFF. The CDR3, as DNA: TGTGCCTGGATTAGAAGATCCTTTGAAGCTTTCTTT.

In regard to this clone: Other DNA sequences of this sample code for an identical CDR3. V usage is TRBV7-9 and J usage is TRBJ1-6; 10 bases line up with TRBD1. This CDR3 contains 15 residues. J lost 5 bases, V lost 5 bases, and 3 bases had no gene match. From germline, CDR1 is SEHNR and CDR2 FQNEAQ (reference sequence). CDR3 in DNA: TGTGCCAGCAGCCGGGACAGGGGCGATAATTCACCCCTCCACTTT. It specifies CASSRDRGDNSPLHF.

The V and J genes are TRBV15 and TRBJ2-1; a weak D match, TRBD1 (6 bases). Trimming cost V 2 bases and J 0 bases, with 20 bases left between them. Per the germline V gene, CDR1 is LNHNV and CDR2 is YYDKDF (reference sequence). The CDR3 extends over 19 amino acids. The CDR3 DNA reads as TGTGCCACCAGCAGATTGTCGTGGGACAAGGGGAGCTCCTACAATGAGCAGTTCTTC. Amino acids: CATSRLSWDKGSSYNEQFF.

The chain combines TRBV7-2 with TRBJ2-2; 8 bases fit TRBD1. The CDR3 covers 17 residues. Germline CDR1 is SGHTA and CDR2 is FQGNSA. V gave up 5 bases and J gave up 1 base; unmatched junction bases: 9. CDR3 DNA sequence: TGTGCCAGCAGCCCCTGGGGCAGGGGGCGGAACACCGGGGAGCTGTTTTTT. This encodes CASSPWGRGRNTGELFF.

This chain joins TRBV11-2 and TRBJ1-5; the D gene is possibly TRBD1 (5 bases). The CDR3 has 15 amino acids. Germline CDR1 and CDR2: SGHAT and FQNNGV. Trimming took off 5 bases at V and 2 bases at J, with 13 bases between the two ends. The CDR3 nucleotides read TGTGCCAGCAGCCACGGGACGGGGGGCAATCAGCCCCAGCATTTT. Its protein product is CASSHGTGGNQPQHF.